The sequence of this T cell receptor (beta chain) was determined in a study of shared clonotypes between healthy human individuals. In the study overall: Per-donor plates numbered three CD4 naive, three CD4 memory, two CD8 naive and one CD8 memory. General study results and limits: Collection of samples was limited to blood; tissue repertoires likely differ. Larger estimated richness was generally seen in naive subsets than in memory subsets.

On this clone itself: The antigen is undetermined.

Cells designated naive CD8 were CD45RO-negative and were positively selected for CCR7, with terminally differentiated effector memory CD45RA+ cells excluded. Donors were Caucasian adults residing in Nashville, Tennessee, USA. This CDR3 is 12 amino acids long. With 4 bases removed from V and 0 bases from J, the gap between germline ends came to 4 bases. CDR1 is SGHDN, CDR2 FVKESK, per germline. This table comes from immunoSEQ multiplex PCR, and its TCRdb copy is limited to in-frame clones, with some not included. The sample includes some 2.1 million clones, roughly 93% of them seen just once. The specimen was naive CD8+ T cells from PBMCs. The chain links TRBV14 to TRBJ2-7; no clear D. The receptor comes from a man aged 18 to 35 in good health. Some clones in this sample may be carry-over from other donors' samples. CDR3 residues: CASSLLSYEQYF. The CDR3 region has the DNA TGTGCCAGCAGCCTGCTCTCCTACGAGCAGTACTTC.